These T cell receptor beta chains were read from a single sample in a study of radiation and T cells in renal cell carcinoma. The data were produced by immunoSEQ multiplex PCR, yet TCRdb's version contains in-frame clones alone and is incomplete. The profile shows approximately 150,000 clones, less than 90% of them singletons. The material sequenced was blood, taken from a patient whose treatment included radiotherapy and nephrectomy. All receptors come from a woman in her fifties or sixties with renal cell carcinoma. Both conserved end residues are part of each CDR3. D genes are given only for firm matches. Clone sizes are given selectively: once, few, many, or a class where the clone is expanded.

cdr3_aa: CASSPRQGQETQYF
cdr3_nt: TGCGCCAGCAGCCCAAGACAGGGGCAAGAGACCCAGTACTTC
v_call: TRBV5-1
d_call: TRBD1
j_call: TRBJ2-5
clone_size: .

cdr3_aa: CASSQDRGPAQYF
cdr3_nt: TGCGCCAGCAGCCAAGATCGGGGACCCGCTCAGTATTTT
v_call: TRBV4-1
d_call: .
j_call: TRBJ2-3
clone_size: .

cdr3_aa: CATLTRDSQSGANVLTF
cdr3_nt: TGTGCCACCTTAACCCGGGACAGTCAATCTGGGGCCAACGTCCTGACTTTC
v_call: TRBV14
d_call: TRBD1
j_call: TRBJ2-6
clone_size: .

cdr3_aa: CASSLQGSEGNQPQHF
cdr3_nt: TGTGCCAGCAGTTTACAGGGGTCGGAGGGCAATCAGCCCCAGCATTTT
v_call: TRBV6-4
d_call: TRBD1
j_call: TRBJ1-5
clone_size: .

cdr3_aa: CASTPGRGPNSYEQYF
cdr3_nt: TGTGCCAGCACCCCCGGGCGGGGGCCTAACTCCTACGAGCAGTACTTC
v_call: TRBV11-3
d_call: .
j_call: TRBJ2-7
clone_size: .

cdr3_aa: CASSRLAGTYNEQFF
cdr3_nt: TGCGCCAGCAGCCGACTAGCGGGAACGTACAATGAGCAGTTCTTC
v_call: TRBV5-1
d_call: TRBD2
j_call: TRBJ2-1
clone_size: .

cdr3_aa: CASSRGGQGKHEQYF
cdr3_nt: TGTGCCAGCAGCCGGGGGGGACAGGGGAAACACGAGCAGTACTTC
v_call: TRBV6-5
d_call: TRBD1
j_call: TRBJ2-7
clone_size: .

cdr3_aa: CASSLADGGYTF
cdr3_nt: TGTGCCAGCAGCTTAGCAGACGGTGGCTACACCTTC
v_call: TRBV7-2
d_call: .
j_call: TRBJ1-2
clone_size: few

cdr3_aa: CASSFTPGTDTQYF
cdr3_nt: TGTGCCAGCAGCTTTACGCCGGGCACAGATACGCAGTATTTT
v_call: TRBV7-2
d_call: .
j_call: TRBJ2-3
clone_size: .

cdr3_aa: CAISGQGAYNEQFF
cdr3_nt: TGTGCCATCAGTGGACAGGGGGCCTACAATGAGCAGTTCTTC
v_call: TRBV10-3
d_call: TRBD1
j_call: TRBJ2-1
clone_size: .

cdr3_aa: CASSQPGLRAGANVLTF
cdr3_nt: TGTGCCAGCAGTCAACCGGGACTTCGGGCTGGGGCCAACGTCCTGACTTTC
v_call: TRBV27
d_call: .
j_call: TRBJ2-6
clone_size: .

cdr3_aa: CASSLAPRDYGYTF
cdr3_nt: TGTGCCAGCAGCTTAGCCCCGCGGGACTATGGCTACACCTTC
v_call: TRBV11-2
d_call: .
j_call: TRBJ1-2
clone_size: .

cdr3_aa: CSAALVYEQYF
cdr3_nt: TGCAGTGCCGCACTAGTCTACGAGCAGTACTTC
v_call: TRBV20-1
d_call: .
j_call: TRBJ2-7
clone_size: .

cdr3_aa: CSGTSGGLQDTGELFF
cdr3_nt: TGCAGCGGGACTAGCGGAGGCCTCCAGGACACCGGGGAGCTGTTTTTT
v_call: TRBV29-1
d_call: TRBD2
j_call: TRBJ2-2
clone_size: once

cdr3_aa: CASSLTYRGAEAFF
cdr3_nt: TGTGCCAGCAGCCTGACCTACAGGGGCGCTGAAGCTTTCTTT
v_call: TRBV7-2
d_call: TRBD1
j_call: TRBJ1-1
clone_size: .

cdr3_aa: CASSSYGELFF
cdr3_nt: TGTGCCAGCAGCTCGTACGGGGAGCTGTTTTTT
v_call: TRBV7-2
d_call: .
j_call: TRBJ2-2
clone_size: .

cdr3_aa: CASSLQRRGVYEQYF
cdr3_nt: TGTGCCAGCAGTTTACAACGACGAGGAGTCTACGAGCAGTACTTC
v_call: TRBV27
d_call: .
j_call: TRBJ2-7
clone_size: .

cdr3_aa: CASVKTSGVQETQYF
cdr3_nt: TGTGCCAGCGTCAAGACTAGCGGGGTCCAAGAGACCCAGTACTTC
v_call: TRBV2
d_call: TRBD2
j_call: TRBJ2-5
clone_size: .

cdr3_aa: CAWSVGGRETQYF
cdr3_nt: TGTGCCTGGAGTGTTGGGGGCCGGGAGACCCAGTACTTC
v_call: TRBV30
d_call: .
j_call: TRBJ2-5
clone_size: once

cdr3_aa: CASSPEGIGPFRDTQYF
cdr3_nt: TGCGCCAGCAGCCCCGAGGGGATAGGGCCCTTCAGGGATACGCAGTATTTT
v_call: TRBV5-1
d_call: .
j_call: TRBJ2-3
clone_size: .

cdr3_aa: CASSLAGGGQANEKLFF
cdr3_nt: TGTGCCAGCAGCTTAGCAGGGGGCGGACAGGCTAATGAAAAACTGTTTTTT
v_call: TRBV7-9
d_call: TRBD1
j_call: TRBJ1-4
clone_size: .

cdr3_aa: CASSDRVSYEQYF
cdr3_nt: TGTGCCAGCAGTGACAGGGTCTCCTACGAGCAGTACTTC
v_call: TRBV13
d_call: TRBD1
j_call: TRBJ2-7
clone_size: .

cdr3_aa: CASSPGQGLQETQYF
cdr3_nt: TGTGCCAGCTCACCTGGACAGGGGCTACAAGAGACCCAGTACTTC
v_call: TRBV18
d_call: TRBD1
j_call: TRBJ2-5
clone_size: .

cdr3_aa: CASSPGVETQYF
cdr3_nt: TGTGCCAGCTCACCAGGAGTGGAGACCCAGTACTTC
v_call: TRBV18
d_call: .
j_call: TRBJ2-5
clone_size: .

cdr3_aa: CASSQEYSVNTEAFF
cdr3_nt: TGCGCCAGCAGCCAAGAATATTCAGTGAACACTGAAGCTTTCTTT
v_call: TRBV4-3
d_call: .
j_call: TRBJ1-1
clone_size: .

cdr3_aa: CASSPWGTSGSYEQYF
cdr3_nt: TGTGCCAGCTCACCTTGGGGGACTAGCGGTAGCTACGAGCAGTACTTC
v_call: TRBV18
d_call: TRBD2
j_call: TRBJ2-7
clone_size: .

cdr3_aa: CASSLTAREQFF
cdr3_nt: TGTGCCAGCAGCCTGACCGCCCGTGAGCAGTTCTTC
v_call: TRBV7-2
d_call: .
j_call: TRBJ2-1
clone_size: .

cdr3_aa: CASSQDLGRETQYF
cdr3_nt: TGTGCCAGCAGCCAAGATCTTGGTCGGGAGACCCAGTACTTC
v_call: TRBV4-2
d_call: .
j_call: TRBJ2-5
clone_size: .

cdr3_aa: CASSPWTGANNQPQHF
cdr3_nt: TGTGCCAGCAGCCCTTGGACAGGGGCCAACAATCAGCCCCAGCATTTT
v_call: TRBV5-8
d_call: TRBD1
j_call: TRBJ1-5
clone_size: .

cdr3_aa: CASSLQGEEELFF
cdr3_nt: TGCGCCAGCAGCTTACAAGGGGAGGAGGAGCTGTTTTTT
v_call: TRBV5-1
d_call: .
j_call: TRBJ2-2
clone_size: .

cdr3_aa: CASSPYTGELFF
cdr3_nt: TGTGCCAGCAGCCCTTACACCGGGGAGCTGTTTTTT
v_call: TRBV5-4
d_call: .
j_call: TRBJ2-2
clone_size: .

cdr3_aa: CASSGYYEQYF
cdr3_nt: TGTGCCAGCAGTGGCTACTACGAGCAGTACTTC
v_call: TRBV25-1
d_call: .
j_call: TRBJ2-7
clone_size: .

cdr3_aa: CASSQDYQRRANEQFF
cdr3_nt: TGTGCCAGCAGCCAAGATTATCAACGGCGAGCCAATGAGCAGTTCTTC
v_call: TRBV4-2
d_call: .
j_call: TRBJ2-1
clone_size: .

cdr3_aa: CASSMNGGSFGGYTF
cdr3_nt: TGTGCCAGTAGTATGAACGGGGGTTCCTTCGGCGGCTACACCTTC
v_call: TRBV19
d_call: .
j_call: TRBJ1-2
clone_size: .

cdr3_aa: CASSLGGGESEQYF
cdr3_nt: TGTGCCAGCAGCTTAGGAGGGGGTGAGAGCGAGCAGTACTTC
v_call: TRBV7-2
d_call: .
j_call: TRBJ2-7
clone_size: .

cdr3_aa: CASSPSEGSDQPQHF
cdr3_nt: TGTGCCAGCTCACCCTCCGAGGGGTCGGATCAGCCCCAGCATTTT
v_call: TRBV18
d_call: .
j_call: TRBJ1-5
clone_size: .

cdr3_aa: CASSQMTGGYEDTEAFF
cdr3_nt: TGTGCCAGCAGCCAAATGACAGGGGGCTACGAGGACACTGAAGCTTTCTTT
v_call: TRBV4-2
d_call: TRBD1
j_call: TRBJ1-1
clone_size: .

cdr3_aa: CATSRGDRDGNTIYF
cdr3_nt: TGTGCCACCAGCAGAGGCGACAGGGATGGAAACACCATATATTTT
v_call: TRBV15
d_call: TRBD1
j_call: TRBJ1-3
clone_size: .

cdr3_aa: CASSLMPFYEQYF
cdr3_nt: TGTGCCAGCAGCTTAATGCCGTTCTACGAGCAGTACTTC
v_call: TRBV7-3
d_call: .
j_call: TRBJ2-7
clone_size: .

cdr3_aa: CASGTGVQRTQYF
cdr3_nt: TGTGCCAGCGGAACCGGGGTTCAACGGACCCAGTACTTC
v_call: TRBV7-2
d_call: .
j_call: TRBJ2-5
clone_size: once

cdr3_aa: CAWSRGGLRYEQYF
cdr3_nt: TGTGCCTGGAGCCGAGGGGGGTTGAGATACGAGCAGTACTTC
v_call: TRBV30
d_call: .
j_call: TRBJ2-7
clone_size: .

cdr3_aa: CAWRQGAGANVLTF
cdr3_nt: TGTGCCTGGAGACAGGGAGCTGGGGCCAACGTCCTGACTTTC
v_call: TRBV30
d_call: .
j_call: TRBJ2-6
clone_size: .

cdr3_aa: CASSLAGTSGTYEQYF
cdr3_nt: TGTGCCAGCAGCTTGGCCGGGACTAGCGGTACCTACGAGCAGTACTTC
v_call: TRBV5-4
d_call: TRBD2
j_call: TRBJ2-7
clone_size: .

cdr3_aa: CAISVLYEQYF
cdr3_nt: TGTGCCATCAGTGTTCTTTACGAGCAGTACTTC
v_call: TRBV10-3
d_call: .
j_call: TRBJ2-7
clone_size: .

cdr3_aa: CATLKGGRNSPLHF
cdr3_nt: TGTGCCACCCTTAAGGGCGGTAGGAATTCACCCCTCCACTTT
v_call: TRBV25-1
d_call: .
j_call: TRBJ1-6
clone_size: .

cdr3_aa: CASSFWRPSTEAFF
cdr3_nt: TGTGCCAGCAGTTTCTGGCGACCCAGCACTGAAGCTTTCTTT
v_call: TRBV28
d_call: .
j_call: TRBJ1-1
clone_size: few

cdr3_aa: CASSFAGQGRGYTF
cdr3_nt: TGTGCCAGCAGTTTCGCCGGACAGGGGAGAGGCTACACCTTC
v_call: TRBV28
d_call: TRBD1
j_call: TRBJ1-2
clone_size: few

cdr3_aa: CASSSETGNEQYF
cdr3_nt: TGTGCCAGCTCATCGGAGACAGGGAACGAGCAGTACTTC
v_call: TRBV18
d_call: TRBD1
j_call: TRBJ2-7
clone_size: .